This TCR beta chain was sequenced for a study of type 1 and type 2 diabetes patients. Study results and caveats: Age and gender were not matched between study groups. In CD4+ and CD8+ T cells, type 2 diabetes diversity exceeded type 1. Type 2 diabetes patients had few highly-expanded CD4+ clones, median one.

The ends were cut back, 5 bases at V and 3 bases at J, with 11 bases in the middle. CDR3 size: 13 residues. CDR1 is MNHNS, CDR2 SASEGT, per germline. Other autoimmune diseases and infections within the past four weeks excluded donors. The PCR template was genomic DNA. Multiplex PCR with 30 forward and 13 reverse primers amplified the TCR beta CDR3. In TCRdb, the multiplex PCR reads were re-called with MiXCR into one record per CDR3 protein. The data show fewer than 350,000 distinct CDR3 sequences, more than 45% seen once. This clonotype has only a few counts. Its antigen is still unknown. This clonotype was sampled from a man aged 18 to 29 with type 2 diabetes. The source material was peripheral blood mononuclear cells (PBMCs). This chain connects TRBV6-1 to TRBJ2-7; D is uncertain. CDR3 sequence (DNA): TGTGCCAGCAGTCCCCGAAAGGGCTACGAGCAGTACTTC. Amino acid sequence: CASSPRKGYEQYF.